The 8 T cell receptor beta chains presented below share a single source sample, sequenced in a study of blood T cell repertoires in COVID-19. Produced via immunoSEQ multiplex PCR; TCRdb's table is partial and in-frame only. The sample lists roughly 35,000 clones; roughly 75% were seen once. The sample comprised peripheral blood. These receptor sequences come from a man in his sixties or seventies with acute or convalescent COVID-19.

The J gene is TRBJ1-1, the V gene TRBV23-1; 9 bases line up with TRBD1. TRBV23-1 qualifies as an ORF whose function is uncertain. The V segment lost 1 base and the J segment 6 bases; nucleotides outside the gene matches: 24. The CDR3 loop spans 21 amino acids. CDR3 coding DNA: TGCGCCAGCAGTCAATTAGGTATACGGTCTCATTGTGGGGACAGGGTATCTGAAGCTTTCTTT. Amino acid sequence: CASSQLGIRSHCGDRVSEAFF.

J is TRBJ1-5 and V is TRBV5-6, with unresolved D. V lost 0 bases and J lost 5, with 6 bases in between. In germline, CDR1 is SGHDT, CDR2 YYEEEE. This CDR3 comprises 13 residues. The DNA for the CDR3 is TGTGCCAGCAGCTTGGGAGGGTATCAGCCCCAGCATTTT. Protein: CASSLGGYQPQHF.

The V call is TRBV5-1, the J call TRBJ1-2; the D gene is possibly TRBD1 (5 bases). CDR3 length equals 13 residues. The germline CDR1 and CDR2 sequences are SGHRS and YFSETQ. V lost 0 bases, J lost 6 bases, and 9 bases lay in between. In nucleotides, the CDR3 is TGCGCCAGCAGCTTGGAGGGGAAGGATGGCTACACCTTC. It yields the protein CASSLEGKDGYTF.

This clone has a single count. The chain uses TRBV2 and TRBJ1-5; TRBD1 matches 8 bases. Germline loops: CDR1 SNHLY, CDR2 FYNNEI. CDR3 length: 14 amino acids. V was pared by 3 bases and J by 6 bases, with 4 bases of the junction left unmatched. The CDR3 coding sequence is TGTGCCAGCAGTGAGCGGACAGGGTCTCAGCCCCAGCATTTT. It codes for CASSERTGSQPQHF.

This clone is a singleton in its sample. V and J are TRBV10-3 and TRBJ2-3; a possible D gene is TRBD1 (6 bases). V gave up 11 bases and J gave up 0 bases, with 15 bases separating them. Germline CDR1 and CDR2: ENHRY and SYGVKD. The CDR3 consists of 14 residues. CDR3 nucleotide sequence: TGTGCCCTAGGGGGACACACTAGCACAGATACGCAGTATTTT. It specifies CALGGHTSTDTQYF.

V usage is TRBV27 and J usage is TRBJ2-5; 10 bases map to TRBD2. With V trimmed by 0 bases and J by 5 bases, 15 bases remained unmatched. The germline gives CDR1 MNHEY, CDR2 SMNVEV (reference sequence). The CDR3 covers 19 residues. This CDR3 is CASSLSGLGAGGPWETQYF. The CDR3 coding sequence is TGTGCCAGCAGTTTATCTGGTTTGGGAGCGGGGGGGCCTTGGGAGACCCAGTACTTC.

V usage is TRBV30 and J usage is TRBJ1-5; D gene unclear. Trimming removed 5 bases at V and 4 bases at J, with 12 bases between. CDR1 is GTSNPN and CDR2 is SVGIG in the germline V gene (reference sequence). The CDR3 sequence is 13 residues long. The CDR3 nucleotides are TGTGCCTGGGGACGAGAGAGGAATCAGCCCCAGCATTTT. It is translated as CAWGRERNQPQHF.

This rearrangement joins TRBV7-9 to TRBJ2-2; 7 nucleotides match TRBD2. CDR3 length: 16 amino acids. The trim removed 2 bases at V and 6 bases at J, leaving 9 bases unmatched. The germline V gene has CDR1 SEHNR and CDR2 FQNEAQ (reference sequence). This chain's CDR3 is CASSLWSGTRAGELFF. The CDR3 DNA reads TGTGCCAGCAGCTTATGGAGCGGGACGCGTGCCGGGGAGCTGTTTTTT. Combining the CDR3 with reference TRBV7-9 and TRBJ2-2 gives the whole variable domain DTGVSQNPRHKITKRGQNVTFRCDPISEHNRLYWYRQTLGQGPEFLTYFQNEAQLEKSRLLSDRFSAERPKGSFSTLEIQRTEQGDSAMYLCASSLWSGTRAGELFFGEGSRLTVL.